This entry features one T cell receptor beta chain sequence. The antigen remains undetermined. TCRdb ran MiXCR on the 5' RACE reads and lists one entry per CDR3 protein. The repertoire holds more than 300,000 distinct CDR3 sequences, with 7% to 9% as singletons. The length of the CDR3 is 13 residues. V lost 4 bases and J lost 4; bases outside the gene matches: 6. CDR1 and CDR2 from the germline V gene are SQVTM and ANQGSEA. These data are taken from a study of CD8 T cells in ankylosing spondylitis. The study, taken as a whole, reports: A TCR beta motif of roughly eight highly homologous variants appeared characteristic of ankylosing spondylitis blood. Relatively scarce in peripheral blood, disease-linked clones were CD8+.

The material sequenced was blood, either unsorted or a sorted T cell fraction (not recorded which). The TCR comes from a male donor with ankylosing spondylitis. The chain uses TRBV29-1 and TRBJ1-2; 7 bases are a match to TRBD1. The CDR3 DNA reads as TGCAGCGTTGTGGGGGACAGCAGCTATGGCTACACCTTC. Amino acids: CSVVGDSSYGYTF. The full variable domain, with the rest looked up from reference TRBV29-1 and TRBJ1-2, is SAVISQKPSRDICQRGTSLTIQCQVDSQVTMMFWYRQQPGQSLTLIATANQGSEATYESGFVIDKFPISRPNLTFSTLTVSNMSPEDSSIYLCSVVGDSSYGYTFGSGTRLTVV.